The next 18 T cell receptor beta chains were all read from a single sample in a study of T cell responses to AZD1222 COVID-19 vaccine. The assay was immunoSEQ multiplex PCR, and TCRdb's table has in-frame clones only and misses some. The table lists approximately 110,000 clones, roughly 88% of them singletons. Source: peripheral blood, taken on day 0 of AZD1222 vaccination. The receptors derive from an adult in good health.

The J gene is TRBJ1-1, the V gene TRBV15; tentatively, D is TRBD1 (5 bases). Germline V gene lookup returns CDR1 LNHNV and CDR2 YYDKDF (reference sequence). This CDR3 region has 14 residues. The germline V and J ends were trimmed by 0 bases and 10 bases, with 15 bases remaining between them. CDR3 nucleotide sequence: TGTGCCACCAGCAGAGATCGGTCGACAGTAACAGCTTTCTTT. It yields the protein CATSRDRSTVTAFF.

The V and J genes are TRBV28 and TRBJ2-3; 11 bases fit TRBD2. Germline V gene lookup returns CDR1 MDHEN and CDR2 SYDVKM. This CDR3 is built from 15 residues. The V and J ends lost 6 bases and 6 bases, in that order; junction bases with no gene match: 8. In DNA form, the CDR3 reads TGTGCCAGCAGCCTTAGCGGGGGGGCCGTCGATACGCAGTATTTT. Protein product: CASSLSGGAVDTQYF.

This chain connects TRBV10-3 to TRBJ1-2, with TRBD1 matching over 8 bases. The ends lost 8 bases at V and 5 bases at J; junction bases unmatched: 7. Germline lookup yields CDR1 ENHRY and CDR2 SYGVKD. The length of the CDR3 is 13 residues. The CDR3 protein is CAISADRVYGYTF. In nucleotides, the CDR3 is TGTGCCATCTCGGCGGACAGGGTATATGGCTACACCTTC.

This chain uses TRBV19 with TRBJ2-5, with TRBD2 as a possible D gene (6 bases). Germline CDR1 is LNHDA and CDR2 is SQIVND (reference sequence). The ends were cut back, 4 bases at V and 0 bases at J, with 12 bases in the middle. CDR3 length equals 15 residues. CDR3 amino acids: CASSNHGGDQETQYF. The DNA of the CDR3 is TGTGCCAGTAGTAACCACGGGGGTGACCAAGAGACCCAGTACTTC.

V and J are TRBV7-9 and TRBJ1-2, with a weak D call TRBD1 (5 bases). This CDR3 has 15 residues. The germline CDR1 and CDR2 sequences are SEHNR and FQNEAQ (reference sequence). Trimming shortened V by 5 bases and J by 0 bases, and 13 bases separated the two germline ends. CDR3 protein: CASSKKGPPNYGYTF. The CDR3, as DNA: TGTGCCAGCAGCAAAAAGGGACCCCCTAACTATGGCTACACCTTC. Full variable domain (missing parts from reference TRBV7-9 and TRBJ1-2): DTGVSQNPRHKITKRGQNVTFRCDPISEHNRLYWYRQTLGQGPEFLTYFQNEAQLEKSRLLSDRFSAERPKGSFSTLEIQRTEQGDSAMYLCASSKKGPPNYGYTFGSGTRLTVV.

The chain employs TRBV3-1 (or the pseudogene TRBV3-2) and TRBJ1-6; D gene ambiguous. In germline, CDR1 is LGHDT, CDR2 YNNKEL (reference sequence). The CDR3 sequence is 14 residues long. V gave up 4 bases and J gave up 3 bases, with 7 bases separating them. CDR3: CASSPLDYNSPLHF. DNA of the CDR3: TGTGCCAGCAGCCCCCTCGACTATAATTCACCCCTCCACTTT.

The chain recombines TRBV2 with TRBJ2-5; 7 positions match TRBD1. Germline V gene lookup returns CDR1 SNHLY and CDR2 FYNNEI. The CDR3 spans 18 residues. Unmatched junction bases numbered 18, after V lost 6 bases and J lost 2 bases. CDR3 residues: CASRRAPPDRVVQETQYF. As DNA, the CDR3 is TGTGCCAGCAGAAGGGCCCCTCCTGACAGGGTGGTACAAGAGACCCAGTACTTC.

CDR3 residues: CASSLWGASSYEQYF. The CDR3 nucleotides are TGTGCCAGCAGTTTATGGGGGGCGAGCTCCTACGAGCAGTACTTC. This rearrangement joins TRBV28 to TRBJ2-7; tentatively, D is TRBD1 (6 bases). Germline V lookup: CDR1 MDHEN, CDR2 SYDVKM. This CDR3 spans 15 amino acids. V was cut by 0 bases and J by 0 bases, with 9 bases left in between.

The chain carries TRBV4-3 and TRBJ1-2; the D is unclear. Trimming removed 0 bases from V and 7 bases from J, with 15 bases in between. Germline V lookup: CDR1 LGHNA, CDR2 YSLEER. This CDR3 region has 15 residues. The chain's CDR3 is CASSQEPGELGGYTF. The CDR3 region has the DNA TGCGCCAGCAGCCAAGAGCCGGGAGAGTTGGGTGGCTACACCTTC.

This rearrangement joins TRBV5-1 to TRBJ1-5, with a weak D call TRBD1 (6 bases). Trimming removed 0 bases at V and 7 bases at J, with 11 bases between. Germline values: CDR1 SGHRS, CDR2 YFSETQ. The CDR3 is 14 residues long. Here the CDR3 DNA reads TGCGCCAGCAGCTTGGTGGCAGGGGTCCAGCCCCAGCATTTT. Protein sequence: CASSLVAGVQPQHF.

The J gene is TRBJ1-1, the V gene TRBV5-1, with TRBD1 as a possible D gene (6 bases). Trimming stripped 3 bases from V and 1 base from J, with 10 bases between. Germline CDR1 reads SGHRS; CDR2 reads YFSETQ. This CDR3 comprises 14 residues. CDR3 in DNA: TGCGCCAGCAGCTGGGGGGACAAGAACACTGAAGCTTTCTTT. Residues: CASSWGDKNTEAFF. Supplemented by reference TRBV5-1 and TRBJ1-1, the full variable domain reads KAGVTQTPRYLIKTRGQQVTLSCSPISGHRSVSWYQQTPGQGLQFLFEYFSETQRNKGNFPGRFSGRQFSNSRSEMNVSTLELGDSALYLCASSWGDKNTEAFFGQGTRLTVV.

The genes are TRBV4-2 and TRBJ2-1, with D possibly matching TRBD2 (6 bases). Germline loops: CDR1 LGHNA, CDR2 YNFKEQ. The CDR3 contains 17 residues. V lost 4 bases, J lost 6 bases, and 22 bases lay in between. This CDR3 is CASSPNPGTPMGNEQFF. In DNA form, the CDR3 reads TGTGCCAGCAGCCCGAACCCCGGGACTCCCATGGGCAATGAGCAGTTCTTC.

The gene calls are TRBV18 and TRBJ1-1, with D possibly being TRBD1 (5 bases). The CDR3 has 15 amino acids. The V gene lost 1 base and the J gene lost 7 bases, with 16 bases spanning the gap. Germline values: CDR1 KGHSH, CDR2 LQKENI. The CDR3 sequence: CASSPRGGERGEAFF. Here the CDR3 DNA reads TGTGCCAGCTCACCACGGGGGGGAGAACGGGGTGAAGCTTTCTTT.

This clone appeared a few times. This sequence joins TRBV12-3 or TRBV12-4 and TRBJ2-2; D gene unclear. V was shortened by 3 bases and J by 4 bases, with 6 bases between the two germline ends. There are 13 residues in the CDR3. CDR3 in amino acids: CASSFSPTGELFF. As DNA, the CDR3 is TGTGCCAGCAGTTTTTCACCCACCGGGGAGCTGTTTTTT.

The chain employs TRBV13 and TRBJ2-1, with D uncertain. V was cut by 2 bases and J by 8 bases, with 4 bases left in between. The CDR3 extends over 11 amino acids. CDR1 is PRHDT, CDR2 FYEKMQ, per germline (reference sequence). CDR3 in DNA: TGTGCCAGCAGCTTACAGGATGAGCAGTTCTTC. Its translation: CASSLQDEQFF.

A single count supports this clone. CDR3 bases: TGTGCCAGCAGCTGGACCGGGACAGGGATGGGAAACACCATATATTTT. Translated, it gives CASSWTGTGMGNTIYF. This chain links TRBV5-4 with TRBJ1-3; 9 nucleotides line up with TRBD1. Germline CDR1 reads SGHNT; CDR2 reads YYREEE (reference sequence). The CDR3 contains 16 residues. Trimming removed 3 bases from V and 4 bases from J; junction bases left unmatched: 8.

The rearrangement uses TRBV28 and TRBJ2-7; 9 bases are a match to TRBD1. Germline V lookup: CDR1 MDHEN, CDR2 SYDVKM. The CDR3 runs to 15 residues. The ends lost 7 bases at V and 2 bases at J; junction bases unmatched: 9. The CDR3 loop is CASTFYRGPAYEQYF. CDR3 DNA: TGTGCCAGCACTTTTTACAGGGGGCCGGCCTACGAGCAGTACTTC.

This chain uses TRBV6-1 with TRBJ1-1; D gene unclear. Between the trimmed V and J ends, which lost 1 base and 7 bases, there was a span of 7 bases. The V gene's germline CDR1 is MNHNS and CDR2 SASEGT. This CDR3 has 12 residues. Written as DNA, the CDR3 is TGTGCCAGCAGTGAAGTACAGATTGAAGCTTTCTTT. Amino acids: CASSEVQIEAFF.